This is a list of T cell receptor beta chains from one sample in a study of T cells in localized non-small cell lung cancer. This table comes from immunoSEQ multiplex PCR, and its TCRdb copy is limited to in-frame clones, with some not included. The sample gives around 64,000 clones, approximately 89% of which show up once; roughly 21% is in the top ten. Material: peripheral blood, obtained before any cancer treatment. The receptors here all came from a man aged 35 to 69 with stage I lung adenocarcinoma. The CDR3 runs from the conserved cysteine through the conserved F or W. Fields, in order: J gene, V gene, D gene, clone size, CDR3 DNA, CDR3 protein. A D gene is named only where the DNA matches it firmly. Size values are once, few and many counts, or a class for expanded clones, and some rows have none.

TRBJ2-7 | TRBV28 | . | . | TGTGCCAGCAGTTTATTGGGAGTTGGCGAGCAGTACTTC | CASSLLGVGEQYF
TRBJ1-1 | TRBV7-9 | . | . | TGTGCCAGCAGCTCCCCCCGAGGTGTGGTCGCTGAAGCTTTCTTT | CASSSPRGVVAEAFF
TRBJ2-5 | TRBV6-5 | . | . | TGTGCCAGCAGTTATCGGCAGGGAGGCCAGGAGACCCAGTACTTC | CASSYRQGGQETQYF
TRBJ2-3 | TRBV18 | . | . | TGTGCCAGCTCAGACGGGACATTTAGCACAGATACGCAGTATTTT | CASSDGTFSTDTQYF
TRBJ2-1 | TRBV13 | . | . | TGTGCCAGCAGCCCCGAGGAGGGGTCGGGGTTGGTGCAGTTCTTC | CASSPEEGSGLVQFF
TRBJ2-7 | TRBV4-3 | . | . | TGCGCCAGCAGCCAATCCGGGCCTGAGAGGAACGAGCAGTACTTC | CASSQSGPERNEQYF
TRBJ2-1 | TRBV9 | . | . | TGTGCCAGCAGCCCCTCCGGGGGCGGATGGGTGTTCTTC | CASSPSGGGWVFF
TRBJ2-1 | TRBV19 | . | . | TGTGCCAGTAAACCAGGGAGCTCCTACAATGAGCAGTTCTTC | CASKPGSSYNEQFF
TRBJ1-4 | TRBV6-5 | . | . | TGTGCCAGCAGTTACCTTGGACAGGAAAAACTGTTTTTT | CASSYLGQEKLFF
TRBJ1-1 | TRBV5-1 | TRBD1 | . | TGCGCCAGCAGCCGAGATACAGGGGGTGGTGAAGCTTTCTTT | CASSRDTGGGEAFF
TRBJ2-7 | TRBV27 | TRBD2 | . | TGTACTAGCGGCACCTACGAGCAGTACTTC | CTSGTYEQYF
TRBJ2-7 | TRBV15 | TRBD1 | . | TGTGCCACCAGGGATAGTACAGGGGGGAAGGGTCACGGAGACTACGAGCAGTACTTC | CATRDSTGGKGHGDYEQYF
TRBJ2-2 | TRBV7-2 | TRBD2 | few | TGTGCCAGCAGCCGCCAGGGACTAGCGGGAGGCGGGGAGCTGTTTTTT | CASSRQGLAGGGELFF
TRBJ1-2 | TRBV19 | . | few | TGTGCCAGTAGTCGCCCGGAGGATTATGGCTACACCTTC | CASSRPEDYGYTF
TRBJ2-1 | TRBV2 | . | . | TGTGCCAGCAGGCCCTTGACCGGGACTGAAAATTACAATGAGCAGTTCTTC | CASRPLTGTENYNEQFF
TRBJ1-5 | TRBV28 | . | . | TGTGCCAGCAGTTCATACAGGGTTAGCAATCAGCCCCAGCATTTT | CASSSYRVSNQPQHF
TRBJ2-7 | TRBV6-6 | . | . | TGTGCCAGTTCCCCAGGAGTCGAGCAGTACTTC | CASSPGVEQYF
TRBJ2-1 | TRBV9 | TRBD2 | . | TGTGCCAGCAGCGTAGCTACACTAGCGGCGAACAATGAGCAGTTCTTC | CASSVATLAANNEQFF
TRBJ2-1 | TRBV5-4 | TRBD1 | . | TGTGCCAGCAGCTCACAGGGGATCTACAATGAGCAGTTCTTC | CASSSQGIYNEQFF
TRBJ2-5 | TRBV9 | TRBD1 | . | TGTGCCAGCAGCGGGACAGGGGGCGCGAGGGAGACCCAGTACTTC | CASSGTGGARETQYF
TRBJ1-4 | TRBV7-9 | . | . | TGTGCCAGCAGCTTAGGGGGGACACGAAGTAATGAAAAACTGTTTTTT | CASSLGGTRSNEKLFF
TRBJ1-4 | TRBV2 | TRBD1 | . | TGTGCCAGCAGTGAAGAACAGGGGTTGGCTAATGAAAAACTGTTTTTT | CASSEEQGLANEKLFF
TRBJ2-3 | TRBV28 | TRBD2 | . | TGTGCCAGCAGTGTGACTAGCGGCACAGATACGCAGTATTTT | CASSVTSGTDTQYF
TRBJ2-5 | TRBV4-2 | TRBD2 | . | TGTGCCAGCAGCCGCGGACTAGCGGGTAGGGAGACCCAGTACTTC | CASSRGLAGRETQYF
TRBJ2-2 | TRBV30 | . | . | TGTGCCCGGCAGGGCGGGACGAACACCGGGGAGCTGTTTTTT | CARQGGTNTGELFF
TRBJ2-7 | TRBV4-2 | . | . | TGTGCCAGCAGCCAAGAGCTGGGGGCAACCTACGAGCAGTACTTC | CASSQELGATYEQYF
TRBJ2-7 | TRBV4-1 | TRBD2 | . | TGCGCCAGCAGCCAAGACCCCGGACTAGCGGTTGCCTACGAGCAGTACTTC | CASSQDPGLAVAYEQYF
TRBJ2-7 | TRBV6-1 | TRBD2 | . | TGTGCCAGCAGAGAGCGGGAGAACTACGAGCAGTACTTC | CASRERENYEQYF
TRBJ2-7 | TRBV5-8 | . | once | TGTGCCAGCAGCCGGGCCCTTGAGGAGCAGTACTTC | CASSRALEEQYF
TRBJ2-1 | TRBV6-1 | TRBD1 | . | TGTGCCAGCAGCAAGGACAGGGACTACAATGAGCAGTTCTTC | CASSKDRDYNEQFF
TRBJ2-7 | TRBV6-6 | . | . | TGTGCCAGCAGTTTAAATCAGGGCTACGAGCAGTACTTC | CASSLNQGYEQYF
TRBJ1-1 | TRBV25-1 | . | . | TGTGCCAGCAAAGACATCCGGAACACTGAAGCTTTCTTT | CASKDIRNTEAFF
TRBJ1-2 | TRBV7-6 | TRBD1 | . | TGTGCCAGCAGCCCAGACAGGGGTGGTCCCAACTATGGCTACACCTTC | CASSPDRGGPNYGYTF
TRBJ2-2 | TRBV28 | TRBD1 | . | TGTGCCAGCAGAGGACAGGGGTCTAACACCGGGGAGCTGTTTTTT | CASRGQGSNTGELFF
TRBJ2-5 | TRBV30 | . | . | TGTGCCTGGAGTCTCCAGCGGGCCCATTACTTC | CAWSLQRAHYF
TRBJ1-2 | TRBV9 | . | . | TGTGCCAGCAGCGTTACTGCCGGGACTGACAGCTATGGCTACACCTTC | CASSVTAGTDSYGYTF
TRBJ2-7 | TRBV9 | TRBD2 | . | TGTGCCAGCAGCCGACTAGCGTCTCAGTCGGTCTACGAGCAGTACTTC | CASSRLASQSVYEQYF
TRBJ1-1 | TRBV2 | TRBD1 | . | TGTGCCAGCAGGGAAGGGTTCGGGACAGGGGCCTCTGAAGCTTTCTTT | CASREGFGTGASEAFF
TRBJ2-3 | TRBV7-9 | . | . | TGTGCCAGCACAAACCCCCAGACTGAGAGCACAGATACGCAGTATTTT | CASTNPQTESTDTQYF
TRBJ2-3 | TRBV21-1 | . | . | TGTGCCAGCAGGGGACTAGCTGGGTACCGCACAGATACGCAGTATTTT | CASRGLAGYRTDTQYF
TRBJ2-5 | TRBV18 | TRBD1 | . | TGTGCCAGCTCATCCGTACAGGGGGCTTACCAAGAGACCCAGTACTTC | CASSSVQGAYQETQYF
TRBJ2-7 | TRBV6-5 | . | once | TGTGCCAGCAGTTACTCCGGACCCAGTTACGAGCAGTACTTC | CASSYSGPSYEQYF
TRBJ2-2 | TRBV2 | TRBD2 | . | TGTGCCAGCAGCGAGGGACTAGCGGGAGCCGGGGAGCTGTTTTTT | CASSEGLAGAGELFF
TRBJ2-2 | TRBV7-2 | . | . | TGTGCCAGCAGCAAAAAACAGATGGCCGGGGAGCTGTTTTTT | CASSKKQMAGELFF
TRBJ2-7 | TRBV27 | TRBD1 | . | TGTGCCAGTACGGTGGGACAGGGAGCCTACGAGCAGTACTTC | CASTVGQGAYEQYF
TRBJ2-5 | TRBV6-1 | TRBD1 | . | TGTGCCAGCAGGAGACAGGGGGGAGAGACCCAGTACTTC | CASRRQGGETQYF
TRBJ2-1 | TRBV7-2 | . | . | TGTGCCAGCAGCATCCTAGCAAGATCCTACAATGAGCAGTTCTTC | CASSILARSYNEQFF
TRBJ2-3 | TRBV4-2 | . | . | TGTGCCAGCAGCCAAGCTGGGTCCTACTCCGCCGACACAGATACGCAGTATTTT | CASSQAGSYSADTDTQYF
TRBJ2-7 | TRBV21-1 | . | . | TGTGCCAGCAGCAAACGGATCGCCTTTAACGCATCCTACGAGCAGTACTTC | CASSKRIAFNASYEQYF
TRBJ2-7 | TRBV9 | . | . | TGTGCCAGCAGCGTAGACCCTCGGCCCACACCGAACTACGAGCAGTACTTC | CASSVDPRPTPNYEQYF
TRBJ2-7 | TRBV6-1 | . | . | TGTGCCAGCAGCCATCTGGGAACCTACGAGCAGTACTTC | CASSHLGTYEQYF
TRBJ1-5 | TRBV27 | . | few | TGTGCCAGCAGTTTATCGGGCGGGGTTGGCAATCAGCCCCAGCATTTT | CASSLSGGVGNQPQHF
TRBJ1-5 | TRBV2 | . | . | TGTGCCAGCAGTGAGACCCTTGGGGGTAGCAATCAGCCCCAGCATTTT | CASSETLGGSNQPQHF
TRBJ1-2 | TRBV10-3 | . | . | TGTGCCATCAGTGCGGAAAACTATGGCTACACCTTC | CAISAENYGYTF
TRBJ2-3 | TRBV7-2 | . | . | TGTGCCAGCAGCTTAGTCGGCGGGAATGCAGATACGCAGTATTTT | CASSLVGGNADTQYF
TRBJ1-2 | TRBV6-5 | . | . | TGTGCCAGCAGTTACTCGGGGCCGAGGCGGGACTATGGCTACACCTTC | CASSYSGPRRDYGYTF
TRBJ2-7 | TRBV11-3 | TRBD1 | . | TGTGCCAGCAGCTATGGACAGGGTCTCTACGAGCAGTACTTC | CASSYGQGLYEQYF
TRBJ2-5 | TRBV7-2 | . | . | TGTGCCAGCAGCTTCTCACCCTATCCATTAATACAAGAGACCCAGTACTTC | CASSFSPYPLIQETQYF
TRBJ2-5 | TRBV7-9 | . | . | TGTGCCAGCAGCTTAGCGTCAGGGAAGGAGACCCAGTACTTC | CASSLASGKETQYF